Following are 20 T cell receptor beta chains from one sample sequenced in a study of cytomegalovirus exposure and HLA in healthy donors. The PCR was carried out with 60 Vbeta primers and 13 Jbeta primers. The repertoire was sequenced with immunoSEQ multiplex PCR; TCRdb's copy has only in-frame clones and lacks some. The table has around 110,000 clones, around 83% seen once. The sample was PBMCs. The receptors were gathered from a man aged 25-45 years in good health and CMV-seropositive.

The V call is TRBV11-3, the J call TRBJ2-1; perhaps TRBD1 as D (5 bases). Trimming cost V 5 bases and J 6 bases, with 8 bases left between them. CDR1 and CDR2 from the germline V gene are SGHNT and YENEEA. This CDR3 contains 12 residues. CDR3 coding DNA: TGTGCCAGCAGCCTACAGGTCAATGAGCAGTTCTTC. Translated, it gives CASSLQVNEQFF.

This chain links TRBV7-9 with TRBJ2-7; 11 positions match TRBD1. CDR3 length: 16 amino acids. Trimming at V came to 5 bases and at J to 2 bases, leaving 8 bases not matched to a gene. Germline values: CDR1 SEHNR, CDR2 FQNEAQ (reference sequence). The CDR3 nucleotides are TGTGCCAGCAGCCCGGGACAGGGGGGTAACCCCTACGAGCAGTACTTC. Its translation: CASSPGQGGNPYEQYF.

V is TRBV15 and J is TRBJ2-7, with D unresolved. V dropped 1 base and J dropped 0 bases, with 4 bases sitting between them. The CDR3 is 13 amino acids. Germline V gives CDR1 LNHNV, CDR2 YYDKDF (reference sequence). The CDR3 nucleotides read TGTGCCACCAGCAGAGGGGCCTCCTACGAGCAGTACGTC. Translated: CATSRGASYEQYV.

The chain joins TRBV14 to TRBJ2-3, with 8 bases that match TRBD2. Trimming at V came to 5 bases and at J to 6 bases, leaving 13 bases not matched to a gene. This CDR3 comprises 16 residues. Germline-derived CDR1 and CDR2 are SGHDN and FVKESK. In nucleotides, the CDR3 is TGTGCCAGCAGCTCCGGGGGGGGAAGTAAGGCCGATACGCAGTATTTT. Translated: CASSSGGGSKADTQYF.

By its share, this clone is medium-sized (0.01 to 0.1%). V is TRBV6-5 and J is TRBJ1-2; possibly TRBD1 for D (6 bases). Trimming took off 4 bases at V and 4 bases at J, with 16 bases between the two ends. CDR1 and CDR2 from the germline V gene are MNHEY and SVGAGI. This CDR3 comprises 15 residues. CDR3 residues: CASSFQTGTIYGYTF. CDR3 nucleotide sequence: TGTGCCAGCAGTTTCCAAACCGGGACAATCTATGGCTACACCTTC.

This chain joins TRBV6-5 and TRBJ2-5, with 9 bases matching TRBD1. J lost 5 bases, V lost 7 bases, and 5 bases had no gene match. CDR1 is MNHEY, CDR2 SVGAGI, per germline. The CDR3 has 13 residues. CDR3 region: CASNRDRDETQYF. CDR3 DNA: TGTGCCAGCAATCGGGACAGGGACGAGACCCAGTACTTC.

V and J are TRBV6-1 and TRBJ1-2; D possibly corresponds to TRBD1 (5 bases). CDR3 size: 15 residues. The germline V gene has CDR1 MNHNS and CDR2 SASEGT. The V end lost 4 bases, the J end lost 0 bases, and 12 bases lay between the germline ends. CDR3 region: CASSVGRTPNYGYTF. The CDR3 DNA reads TGTGCCAGCAGTGTTGGACGGACACCTAACTATGGCTACACCTTC.

This clone was seen once. This sequence joins TRBV27 and TRBJ2-7; the D gene is possibly TRBD1 (6 bases). The V end was cut by 5 bases, the J end by 3 bases, with 17 bases between. This CDR3 region has 15 residues. Germline lookup yields CDR1 MNHEY and CDR2 SMNVEV (reference sequence). The CDR3 reads CASSQNRGGRYEQYF. CDR3 coding DNA: TGTGCCAGCAGTCAAAACCGAGGGGGTCGCTACGAGCAGTACTTC.

V gene TRBV5-1 combines with J gene TRBJ1-6; 8 nucleotides align to TRBD1. V shed 3 bases, J shed 7 bases, and the junction held 12 bases outside the gene matches. Germline V CDR1 and CDR2: SGHRS, YFSETQ. The CDR3 is made up of 17 amino acids. The DNA of the CDR3 is TGCGCCAGCAGCTCCCAATATGTCGGGACAGGAAATTCACCCCTCCACTTT. This codes for CASSSQYVGTGNSPLHF.

This clone was detected only a few times. The V and J genes are TRBV9 and TRBJ2-1; 7 bases are shared with TRBD2. Germline assignment: CDR1 SGDLS and CDR2 YYNGEE. V lost 4 bases, J lost 5 bases, and 15 bases stayed unmatched. This CDR3 is 17 amino acids long. The CDR3 region has the DNA TGTGCCAGCAGCTCTTTAGGGACTACATCGTTGGACAATGAGCAGTTCTTC. This encodes CASSSLGTTSLDNEQFF. The full variable domain, in which reference TRBV9 and TRBJ2-1 provide the parts outside the CDR3, is DSGVTQTPKHLITATGQRVTLRCSPRSGDLSVYWYQQSLDQGLQFLIQYYNGEERAKGNILERFSAQQFPDLHSELNLSSLELGDSALYFCASSSLGTTSLDNEQFFGPGTRLTVL.

The chain employs TRBV29-1 and TRBJ2-1; 9 bases map to TRBD2. The CDR3 has 14 residues. Per germline, CDR1 SQVTM and CDR2 ANQGSEA. The V and J ends lost 7 bases and 9 bases, in that order; junction bases with no gene match: 13. The CDR3 bases are TGCAGCGCCCCAGCGGGAGGATTTTCGGGTGAGCAGTTCTTC. Translated, it gives CSAPAGGFSGEQFF.

The chain combines TRBV5-1 with TRBJ1-1; a possible D gene is TRBD1 (5 bases). This CDR3 is 15 amino acids long. CDR1 and CDR2 (germline): SGHRS, YFSETQ. V was clipped by 0 bases and J by 1 base, with 10 bases between them. Here the CDR3 DNA reads TGCGCCAGCAGCTTGGGGGGGGTAGGGAACACTGAAGCTTTCTTT. Its protein product is CASSLGGVGNTEAFF.

V gene TRBV5-4 combines with J gene TRBJ2-4, with TRBD1 matching 10 bases. The V and J ends lost 7 bases and 8 bases, in that order; junction bases with no gene match: 12. Germline-derived CDR1 and CDR2 are SGHNT and YYREEE (reference sequence). The CDR3 sequence is 15 residues long. This CDR3 is CASSGGAGTGDIQYF. The DNA of the CDR3 is TGTGCCAGCTCTGGGGGGGCCGGGACAGGGGACATTCAGTACTTC.

The V call is TRBV5-5, the J call TRBJ2-3, with 16 bases identical to TRBD2. Trimming removed 4 bases from V and 11 bases from J; junction bases left unmatched: 10. The CDR3 runs to 16 residues. Germline CDR1 and CDR2: SGHKS and YYEKEE (reference sequence). The DNA for the CDR3 is TGTGCCAGCAGCGCGGGGACTAGCGGGAGGGTAGGTCAGCAGTATTTT. Encoded protein: CASSAGTSGRVGQQYF.

The genes are TRBV7-9 and TRBJ1-5, with TRBD1 matching 8 bases. This CDR3 region has 15 residues. V shed 5 bases, J shed 4 bases, and the junction held 7 bases outside the gene matches. Per germline, CDR1 SEHNR and CDR2 FQNEAQ (reference sequence). The CDR3 protein is CASSIGQGGNQPQHF. The CDR3 DNA follows: TGTGCCAGCAGCATCGGACAGGGAGGAAATCAGCCCCAGCATTTT.

The genes are TRBV27 and TRBJ2-1, with 12 bases identical to TRBD1. The J segment lost 10 bases and the V segment lost 1 base, leaving 5 bases of the junction unmatched. Per germline, CDR1 MNHEY and CDR2 SMNVEV (reference sequence). The CDR3 runs 15 residues. The CDR3, as DNA: TGTGCCAGCAGTTTATATTGGGACAGGGGGCGGGAGCAGTTCTTC. This gives the protein CASSLYWDRGREQFF.

This sequence joins TRBV6-5 and TRBJ2-5; 9 nucleotides align to TRBD1. J gave up 5 bases and V 10 bases, and 14 bases lay outside the gene matches. Germline V gene sequence: CDR1 MNHEY, CDR2 SVGAGI. The CDR3 covers 15 residues. CDR3: CATTEPGQGRETQYF. Here the CDR3 DNA reads TGTGCCACCACCGAACCGGGACAGGGAAGGGAGACCCAGTACTTC.

The chain couples TRBV2 to TRBJ2-7, with D perhaps matching TRBD1 (7 bases). This CDR3 has 15 residues. With 6 bases removed from V and 0 bases from J, the gap between germline ends came to 15 bases. Germline CDR1 is SNHLY and CDR2 is FYNNEI. The CDR3 DNA reads TGTGCCAGCAGCCAACAGGGGAGGAGCTCCTACGAGCAGTACGTC. This codes for CASSQQGRSSYEQYV.

The chain is built from TRBV7-2 and TRBJ1-6; 9 bases line up with TRBD1. With 3 bases clipped from V and 9 bases from J, the junction kept 3 bases outside the gene matches. Germline V gene data show CDR1 as SGHTA and CDR2 as FQGNSA. This CDR3 is built from 14 residues. The CDR3 here is CASSFTGGRSPLHF. The CDR3 bases are TGTGCCAGCAGCTTCACAGGGGGCCGTTCACCCCTCCACTTT.

This chain uses TRBV14 with TRBJ1-1; the D gene is possibly TRBD1 (6 bases). Between the trimmed V and J ends, which lost 9 bases and 11 bases, there was a span of 16 bases. This CDR3 contains 11 residues. Germline CDR1 SGHDN, CDR2 FVKESK. As DNA, the CDR3 is TGTGCCAGGCCACACAGGGAGTCGGCTTTCTTT. It encodes CARPHRESAFF.